One sample yielded the 20 T cell receptor beta chains listed below, sequenced in a study of cytomegalovirus exposure and HLA in healthy donors. PCR primers comprised 60 Vbeta and 13 Jbeta primers. Sequenced by immunoSEQ multiplex PCR; TCRdb stores in-frame clones only, minus some. The sample holds roughly 100,000 clones, over 9.5% seen once. The source material was PBMCs. The receptor source for this set is a man aged 35 to 55 in good health and CMV-seropositive.

The chain uses TRBV6-5 and TRBJ1-1, with 8 bases lining up with TRBD1. The V segment lost 4 bases and the J segment 0 bases; nucleotides outside the gene matches: 4. The germline gives CDR1 MNHEY, CDR2 SVGAGI. The CDR3 has 15 amino acids. The CDR3 loop is CASSSETGVNTEAFF. The CDR3 bases are TGTGCCAGCAGTTCCGAGACAGGGGTGAACACTGAAGCTTTCTTT.

This sequence joins TRBV4-1 and TRBJ2-2; perhaps TRBD2 as D (6 bases). The V end lost 0 bases, the J end lost 5 bases, and 13 bases lay between the germline ends. Germline lookup yields CDR1 MGHRA and CDR2 YSYEKL. This CDR3 comprises 16 residues. DNA of the CDR3: TGCGCCAGCAGCCAAGATCCACCGGGAGCTACCGGGGAGCTGTTTTTT. Its protein is CASSQDPPGATGELFF.

This clone has just a few counts. The CDR3 reads CASSLEQGRQYF. The CDR3 nucleotides are TGTGCCAGCAGCTTAGAACAGGGGAGGCAGTACTTC. This chain uses TRBV11-2 with TRBJ2-7; 7 bases match TRBD1. Germline-derived CDR1 and CDR2 are SGHAT and FQNNGV. J lost 9 bases, V lost 0 bases, and 2 bases had no gene match. The CDR3 is 12 residues long.

This clone turned up a few times. The chain is built from TRBV10-3 and TRBJ2-2; TRBD1 matches at 8 bases. The CDR3 is made up of 17 amino acids. Trimming removed 3 bases from V and 2 bases from J; junction bases left unmatched: 8. The germline CDR1 and CDR2 sequences are ENHRY and SYGVKD. CDR3 bases: TGTGCCATCAGTGACCAGGGGGCGCCGGATAACACCGGGGAGCTGTTTTTT. Protein product: CAISDQGAPDNTGELFF.

The rearrangement links TRBV19 to TRBJ2-7, with TRBD2 matching 8 bases. The CDR3 length is 16 residues. V was clipped by 2 bases and J by 4 bases; unmatched bases: 10. Germline values: CDR1 LNHDA, CDR2 SQIVND (reference sequence). Here the CDR3 reads CASSIMSGGELYEQYF. In DNA, the CDR3 is TGTGCCAGTAGTATAATGTCGGGGGGGGAGCTGTACGAGCAGTACTTC.

This clone was counted only a few times. This chain uses TRBV10-3 with TRBJ2-7; possible D gene TRBD2, 6 bases. The CDR3 totals 14 residues. Trimming shortened V by 10 bases and J by 0 bases, and 16 bases separated the two germline ends. Germline CDR1 ENHRY, CDR2 SYGVKD. As DNA, the CDR3 is TGTGCCACCTCCCCAGGAGGGAGCTCCTACGAGCAGTACTTC. Translated, it gives CATSPGGSSYEQYF.

This clone appeared a few times. The rearrangement joins TRBV27 to TRBJ1-1; D unresolved. V lost 0 bases, J lost 3 bases, and 14 bases lay in between. Per the germline V gene, CDR1 is MNHEY and CDR2 is SMNVEV (reference sequence). The CDR3 extends over 16 amino acids. CDR3 in DNA: TGTGCCAGCAGTTTATCGCCGGTCCTCCCGGACACTGAAGCTTTCTTT. Translating gives CASSLSPVLPDTEAFF.

The chain joins TRBV29-1 to TRBJ2-7, with D hard to call. V shed 4 bases and J shed 5 bases, with 12 bases lying between them. This CDR3 is built from 12 residues. Per the germline V gene, CDR1 is SQVTM and CDR2 is ANQGSEA. The CDR3 DNA reads TGCAGCGTTGTCCCAGCTCAGGACGAGCAGTACTTC. Translation: CSVVPAQDEQYF.

V is TRBV27 and J is TRBJ2-1; TRBD2 agrees at 9 bases. The CDR3 totals 15 residues. The ends lost 5 bases at V and 4 bases at J; junction bases unmatched: 6. Germline CDR1 and CDR2: MNHEY and SMNVEV (reference sequence). As DNA, the CDR3 is TGTGCCAGCAGTCTCGGGACTAGCCCTTACAATGAGCAGTTCTTC. As protein: CASSLGTSPYNEQFF.

This clone has more than one count but fewer than ten. The V and J genes are TRBV5-1 and TRBJ1-1; no reliable D call. The CDR3 spans 13 residues. Deletions cut 2 bases from V and 6 bases from J, with 11 bases between. Per the germline V gene, CDR1 is SGHRS and CDR2 is YFSETQ. CDR3 in DNA: TGCGCCAGCAGCTTAGAAAGGGAGGCTGAAGCTTTCTTT. Its translation: CASSLEREAEAFF. The full variable domain, in which reference TRBV5-1 and TRBJ1-1 provide the parts outside the CDR3, is KAGVTQTPRYLIKTRGQQVTLSCSPISGHRSVSWYQQTPGQGLQFLFEYFSETQRNKGNFPGRFSGRQFSNSRSEMNVSTLELGDSALYLCASSLEREAEAFFGQGTRLTVV.

This clone was counted a few times. V is TRBV6-5 and J is TRBJ1-2; D may be TRBD1 (6 bases). The CDR3 extends over 15 amino acids. Germline V gives CDR1 MNHEY, CDR2 SVGAGI. V lost 5 bases and J 0 bases, leaving 13 bases between the germline ends. The CDR3 sequence is CASSRGTLPNYGYTF. CDR3 DNA: TGTGCCAGCAGTCGAGGGACACTCCCTAACTATGGCTACACCTTC.

This clone appeared a few times. The chain links TRBV5-1 to TRBJ2-7; D ambiguous. V lost 0 bases and J 2 bases, leaving 15 bases between the germline ends. The CDR3 runs to 16 residues. Germline V gene data show CDR1 as SGHRS and CDR2 as YFSETQ. The DNA for the CDR3 is TGCGCCAGCAGCTTGGGTCGAAGAGGCGAAGCCTACGAGCAGTACTTC. The encoded protein is CASSLGRRGEAYEQYF.

This clone was seen only a few times. This sequence joins TRBV7-9 and TRBJ2-1; TRBD2 might be the D (5 bases). The CDR3 loop spans 14 amino acids. The ends were cut back, 11 bases at V and 8 bases at J, with 22 bases in the middle. Germline V gives CDR1 SEHNR, CDR2 FQNEAQ (reference sequence). This chain's CDR3 is CAGSNGLGRYEQFF. The CDR3 DNA reads as TGTGCCGGCTCGAACGGACTGGGGAGATATGAGCAGTTCTTC.

J is TRBJ2-1 and V is TRBV29-1, with 12 bases lining up with TRBD1. The germline V gene encodes CDR1 SQVTM and CDR2 ANQGSEA. V lost 8 bases, J lost 7 bases, and 9 bases stayed unmatched. The CDR3 consists of 14 residues. The CDR3 is CSSGQGAGWNEQFF. The CDR3 coding sequence is TGCAGCTCGGGACAGGGGGCAGGTTGGAATGAGCAGTTCTTC.

This chain joins TRBV29-1 and TRBJ2-3; possible D gene TRBD1, 5 bases. The ends were cut back, 5 bases at V and 2 bases at J, with 11 bases in the middle. The germline gives CDR1 SQVTM, CDR2 ANQGSEA. The CDR3 covers 13 residues. The DNA for the CDR3 is TGCAGCGTTAAGGGGCAGTACACAGATACGCAGTATTTT. Its translation: CSVKGQYTDTQYF.

The chain carries TRBV2 and TRBJ2-7; 9 positions agree with TRBD1. Germline CDR1 is SNHLY and CDR2 is FYNNEI. The CDR3 sequence is 15 residues long. Losses at the gene ends were 5 bases for V and 4 bases for J; bases not matched to a gene: 9. The CDR3 protein is CASSPDRGSVYEQYF. The CDR3 region has the DNA TGTGCCAGCAGTCCGGACAGGGGAAGTGTATACGAGCAGTACTTC.

This clone has more than one count but fewer than ten. The chain couples TRBV6-5 to TRBJ1-5; D remains unclear. The V gene lost 2 bases and the J gene lost 9 bases, with 11 bases spanning the gap. Germline-derived CDR1 and CDR2 are MNHEY and SVGAGI. The CDR3 length is 13 residues. The CDR3 spells CASSYDRSGPQHF. CDR3 in DNA: TGTGCCAGCAGTTACGACCGCTCGGGGCCCCAGCATTTT.

The rearrangement uses TRBV11-2 and TRBJ1-3, with unresolved D. The germline V and J ends were trimmed by 2 bases and 4 bases, with 12 bases remaining between them. This CDR3 region has 15 residues. From germline, CDR1 is SGHAT and CDR2 FQNNGV. The CDR3 bases are TGTGCCAGCAGCTTAAGAAGCGGATCAGGAAACACCATATATTTT. Translation gives CASSLRSGSGNTIYF.

This clone has more than one count but fewer than ten. The chain employs TRBV6-5 and TRBJ2-1; 7 nucleotides align to TRBD1. J was trimmed by 6 bases and V by 4 bases; bases with no gene match: 3. Germline V CDR1 and CDR2: MNHEY, SVGAGI. The CDR3 extends over 13 amino acids. In DNA, the CDR3 is TGTGCCAGCAGTTTGGGACAGCTCAATGAGCAGTTCTTC. As protein: CASSLGQLNEQFF.

The chain uses TRBV10-3 and TRBJ1-1; TRBD1 agrees at 8 bases. Per the germline V gene, CDR1 is ENHRY and CDR2 is SYGVKD. After removal of 7 bases from V and 8 bases from J, the junction contained 12 bases not matched to a gene. The CDR3 loop spans 14 amino acids. Written as DNA, the CDR3 is TGTGCCATCAACCCAGGACAGGGCCGTCCCGAAGCTTTCTTT. Translated, it gives CAINPGQGRPEAFF.